What follows is one TCR beta chain and its context. Its antigen is still unknown. The conserved closing phenylalanine or tryptophan is absent in this CDR3, likely reflecting a read error. The data stem from a study of T cells in Graves' hyperthyroidism and ophthalmopathy. The study's findings and limits: Ophthalmopathy could be told apart from stable hyperthyroidism with a 13 V-J model.

Amplified regions were TCR beta CDR3 sequences from RNA transcripts. HTBI primers were used for first-round RT-PCR of the TCR CDR3. From the multiplex PCR reads, TCRdb called clonotypes with MiXCR, one entry per CDR3 protein. The sample carries some 370,000 distinct CDR3 sequences, over 11% recorded once. The sample comprised blood. This TCR was sampled from a man in his fifties with Graves' ophthalmopathy.

Here the CDR3 DNA reads TGTGCCAGCAGCCTTACCTCCCAGGGGAGGTACCAAGAGACCCAGTACTCC. Protein product: CASSLTSQGRYQETQYS. V gene TRBV7-8 combines with J gene TRBJ2-5; either TRBD1 or TRBD2 may supply D (6 bases each). V lost 5 bases and J lost 0, with 19 bases in between. Germline V gene sequence: CDR1 SGHVS, CDR2 FQNEAQ. The CDR3 is 17 residues long.